Shown below are 22 T cell receptor beta chains from a single sample sequenced in a study of cytomegalovirus exposure and HLA in healthy donors. 13 Jbeta primers and 60 Vbeta primers were used for the PCR. Sequencing was performed with immunoSEQ multiplex PCR; in TCRdb, only in-frame clones are kept and a portion is missing. The sample gives about 140,000 clones, roughly 80% of which show up once; 4.5% is in the top ten. Sequencing input: PBMCs. Receptors originate from a man aged 35 to 55 in good health and CMV-seronegative.

CDR3 sequence reads: CASSLFQAATNEKLFF. CDR3 bases: TGTGCCAGCAGCTTATTCCAGGCTGCAACTAATGAAAAACTGTTTTTT. V and J are TRBV7-9 and TRBJ1-4; D remains unclear. V lost 2 bases, J lost 0 bases, and 10 bases lay in between. CDR1 SEHNR and CDR2 FQNEAQ come from the germline V gene (reference sequence). The CDR3 length is 16 residues.

J is TRBJ1-1 and V is TRBV29-1, with a possible D match to TRBD1 (6 bases). From germline, CDR1 is SQVTM and CDR2 ANQGSEA. The CDR3 sequence is 13 residues long. The V end lost 1 base, the J end lost 6 bases, and 12 bases lay between the germline ends. The CDR3: CSVEVGGAPEAFF. CDR3 sequence (DNA): TGCAGCGTTGAAGTCGGGGGGGCGCCTGAAGCTTTCTTT.

This clone was observed a handful of times. V is TRBV7-2 and J is TRBJ2-1, with D perhaps matching TRBD2 (5 bases). The germline CDR1 and CDR2 sequences are SGHTA and FQGNSA. Trimming removed 5 bases at V and 10 bases at J, with 21 bases between. CDR3 length: 15 amino acids. This chain's CDR3 is CASSRDKGSGLEQFF. Written as DNA, the CDR3 is TGTGCCAGCAGCCGAGATAAGGGAAGCGGACTCGAGCAGTTCTTC.

The chain uses TRBV7-2 and TRBJ1-6; TRBD1 matches 11 bases. The CDR3 covers 17 residues. Looked up from germline, CDR1 is SGHTA and CDR2 is FQGNSA. The J segment lost 5 bases and the V segment lost 4 bases, leaving 7 bases of the junction unmatched. The CDR3 loop reads CASSSRDRGVNNSPLHF. CDR3 nucleotides: TGTGCCAGCAGCTCCCGGGACAGGGGGGTTAATAATTCACCCCTCCACTTT.

A single count supports this clone. The chain uses TRBV7-8 and TRBJ2-5; TRBD1 matches 11 bases. Germline V lookup: CDR1 SGHVS, CDR2 FQNEAQ. V shed 6 bases and J 5 bases; nucleotides not matched to a gene: 14. There are 17 residues in the CDR3. The CDR3 reads CASSFPGQGEVGETQYF. The CDR3 bases are TGTGCCAGCAGTTTTCCGGGACAGGGGGAAGTTGGGGAGACCCAGTACTTC.

The V gene is TRBV9, the J gene TRBJ1-2; D unclear. Between the trimmed V and J ends, which lost 0 bases and 0 bases, there was a span of 6 bases. Germline V lookup: CDR1 SGDLS, CDR2 YYNGEE. CDR3 length: 14 amino acids. The CDR3 DNA reads as TGTGCCAGCAGCGTAGGTTTCACTAACTATGGCTACACCTTC. Amino acids: CASSVGFTNYGYTF.

The chain is built from TRBV29-1 and TRBJ1-1, with TRBD1 as a possible D gene (6 bases). Germline V gives CDR1 SQVTM, CDR2 ANQGSEA. The CDR3 runs to 16 residues. The V gene lost 2 bases and the J gene lost 4 bases, with 20 bases spanning the gap. CDR3 in amino acids: CSVESVRGALGTEAFF. CDR3 nucleotide sequence: TGCAGCGTTGAATCTGTGCGGGGGGCGCTGGGCACTGAAGCTTTCTTT.

The genes are TRBV2 and TRBJ1-5; D is undetermined. Germline V lookup: CDR1 SNHLY, CDR2 FYNNEI. V was pared by 3 bases and J by 8 bases, with 5 bases between. The CDR3 runs to 11 residues. CDR3 sequence: CASSDREPQHF. CDR3 DNA: TGTGCCAGCAGTGACCGTGAGCCCCAGCATTTT.

This sequence joins TRBV7-2 and TRBJ2-7, with 8 nucleotides matching TRBD1. This CDR3 region has 16 residues. The junction had 10 bases not matched to a gene; V was cut back by 5 bases and J by 1 base. Germline V gene lookup returns CDR1 SGHTA and CDR2 FQGNSA. DNA for the CDR3: TGTGCCAGCAGCGTGCCCCGGGACAGGACATCCTACGAGCAGTACTTC. Its protein product is CASSVPRDRTSYEQYF.

This chain links TRBV6-5 with TRBJ2-3; 13 bases fit TRBD2. Looked up from germline, CDR1 is MNHEY and CDR2 is SVGAGI. This CDR3 spans 14 amino acids. The ends lost 6 bases at V and 3 bases at J; junction bases unmatched: 0. The CDR3 sequence: CASRTSGGTDTQYF. The CDR3 nucleotides are TGTGCCAGCAGGACTAGCGGGGGGACAGATACGCAGTATTTT.

CDR3 sequence: CASSLGGTSSYNEQFF. The CDR3 DNA is TGCGCCAGCAGCTTGGGGGGGACTAGCTCCTACAATGAGCAGTTCTTC. The rearrangement joins TRBV5-1 to TRBJ2-1, with 8 bases fitting TRBD2. This CDR3 region has 16 residues. V trimming: 0 bases; J trimming: 0 bases; junction bases outside the gene matches: 2. Germline V gives CDR1 SGHRS, CDR2 YFSETQ.

The chain joins TRBV6-1 to TRBJ2-7; 7 bases agree with TRBD1. V dropped 6 bases and J dropped 2; count of bases not matched to a gene: 4. The CDR3 contains 13 residues. In germline, CDR1 is MNHNS, CDR2 SASEGT. CDR3 DNA sequence: TGTGCCAGCAGCAACAGGGGAACCTACGAGCAGTACTTC. This encodes CASSNRGTYEQYF.

The chain employs TRBV27 and TRBJ2-6; 10 nucleotides align to TRBD2. The V and J ends lost 4 bases and 0 bases, in that order; junction bases with no gene match: 9. The germline gives CDR1 MNHEY, CDR2 SMNVEV (reference sequence). The CDR3 runs 19 residues. The CDR3: CASSSFSGGLLSGANVLTF. The DNA for the CDR3 is TGTGCCAGCAGTTCCTTTAGCGGGGGGCTCCTCTCTGGGGCCAACGTCCTGACTTTC.

The chain employs TRBV2 and TRBJ2-7; 9 positions match TRBD2. This CDR3 is built from 17 residues. V trimming: 4 bases; J trimming: 4 bases; junction bases outside the gene matches: 14. Germline-derived CDR1 and CDR2 are SNHLY and FYNNEI. CDR3 sequence: CASSGPTGGGARYEQYF. Here the CDR3 DNA reads TGTGCCAGCAGTGGGCCCACGGGCGGGGGGGCGCGATACGAGCAGTACTTC.

This chain uses TRBV7-6 with TRBJ2-3, with 8 nucleotides matching TRBD1. J was trimmed by 1 base and V by 4 bases; bases with no gene match: 7. Germline loops: CDR1 SGHVS, CDR2 FNYEAQ. The CDR3 totals 16 residues. The CDR3 region has the DNA TGTGCCAGCAGCTCCGGGACAGGTTCGGGCACAGATACGCAGTATTTT. Its protein is CASSSGTGSGTDTQYF.

CDR3 residues: CASSLAGTDYEQYF. The DNA for the CDR3 is TGCGCCAGCAGCTTGGCCGGAACAGACTACGAGCAGTACTTC. The rearrangement links TRBV5-1 to TRBJ2-7; D is undetermined. Trimming pared 0 bases from V and 3 bases from J, leaving 10 bases between. The CDR3 covers 14 residues. Per germline, CDR1 SGHRS and CDR2 YFSETQ.

The rearrangement links TRBV12-5 to TRBJ2-7; weak D call: TRBD2 (6 bases). The CDR3 sequence is 14 residues long. Trimming took 4 bases from V and 2 from J, leaving 12 bases between them. Looked up from germline, CDR1 is LGHNT and CDR2 is FRNRAP. Here the CDR3 reads CASGSQGLTYEQYF. In nucleotides, the CDR3 is TGTGCTAGTGGTTCTCAGGGACTGACCTACGAGCAGTACTTC. The complete variable domain, with remaining parts taken from reference TRBV12-5 and TRBJ2-7, reads DARVTQTPRHKVTEMGQEVTMRCQPILGHNTVFWYRQTMMQGLELLAYFRNRAPLDDSGMPKDRFSAEMPDATLATLKIQPSEPRDSAVYFCASGSQGLTYEQYFGPGTRLTVT.

The rearrangement joins TRBV10-2 to TRBJ1-4, with 7 nucleotides matching TRBD1. Germline trimming cut 6 bases from V and 3 bases from J; bases unmatched to any gene: 7. This CDR3 has 15 amino acids. Germline CDR1 and CDR2: WSHSY and SAAADI. This CDR3 reads CASSLSGGPNEKLFF. The CDR3 DNA reads as TGCGCCAGCAGCCTATCAGGGGGACCTAATGAAAAACTGTTTTTT.

J is TRBJ1-2 and V is TRBV5-4; D is perhaps TRBD1 (6 bases). V shed 4 bases and J shed 4 bases, with 17 bases lying between them. This CDR3 has 15 amino acids. Germline CDR1 is SGHNT and CDR2 is YYREEE (reference sequence). CDR3: CASSLDSSYFYGYTF. CDR3 in DNA: TGTGCCAGCAGCCTGGACAGCTCATACTTCTATGGCTACACCTTC.

The chain employs TRBV13 and TRBJ2-2; 14 nucleotides agree with TRBD2. The germline CDR1 and CDR2 sequences are PRHDT and FYEKMQ (reference sequence). V shed 6 bases and J 6 bases; nucleotides not matched to a gene: 12. This CDR3 is built from 18 residues. As DNA, the CDR3 is TGTGCCAGCAGGCGTCAGACTAGCGGGGGGGCTTTTGCCGGGGAGCTGTTTTTT. Translating it yields CASRRQTSGGAFAGELFF.

The CDR3 protein is CASSSQRQGVYEQYF. The CDR3 DNA sequence: TGTGCCAGCAGCTCGCAACGACAGGGGGTCTACGAGCAGTACTTC. The chain joins TRBV7-8 to TRBJ2-7, with 9 positions matching TRBD1. This CDR3 has 15 amino acids. Germline lookup yields CDR1 SGHVS and CDR2 FQNEAQ. Losses at the gene ends were 4 bases for V and 3 bases for J; bases not matched to a gene: 7. Supplemented by reference TRBV7-8 and TRBJ2-7, the full variable domain reads GAGVSQSPRYKVAKRGQDVALRCDPISGHVSLFWYQQALGQGPEFLTYFQNEAQLDKSGLPSDRFFAERPEGSVSTLKIQRTQQEDSAVYLCASSSQRQGVYEQYFGPGTRLTVT.

The rearrangement joins TRBV6-5 to TRBJ1-6; D not resolved. CDR1 MNHEY and CDR2 SVGAGI come from the germline V gene. Trimming cost V 2 bases and J 9 bases, with 14 bases left between them. The CDR3 extends over 15 amino acids. The CDR3: CASSYRAGFSSPLHF. The CDR3 region has the DNA TGTGCCAGCAGTTACAGGGCGGGGTTCAGTTCACCCCTCCACTTT.